The present TCR beta chain was sequenced within a study of blood T cells in healthy people across ages. Findings of the study overall: Observed TCR beta diversity showed a strong correlation with the percentage of naive T cells as measured by flow cytometry. Naive CD4+ cell counts and diversity both ran higher in long-lived than in aged donors.

Donors gave around 10 milliliters of peripheral blood apiece. The length of the CDR3 is 15 residues. The germline gives CDR1 SGHTA, CDR2 FQGTGA. Trimming at V came to 5 bases and at J to 4 bases, leaving 8 bases not matched to a gene. It was with a sample-barcoded 5' primer and a J-beta primer mix that a second PCR of roughly 7 to 12 cycles was run. MiXCR, applied by TCRdb to the 5' RACE reads, yields one record per CDR3 protein. Altogether about 680,000 distinct CDR3 sequences are present, around 49% being singletons, with the ten largest covering 25% to 35%. Details on this clonotype: The target antigen is unknown.

The origin of this receptor is a woman aged 55 to 70 in good health. Specimen: blood. V is TRBV7-3 and J is TRBJ2-3; the match to TRBD1 covers 8 bases. The CDR3 spells CASSLQGQDADTQYF. DNA of the CDR3: TGTGCCAGCAGCCTACAGGGACAGGACGCAGATACGCAGTATTTT.